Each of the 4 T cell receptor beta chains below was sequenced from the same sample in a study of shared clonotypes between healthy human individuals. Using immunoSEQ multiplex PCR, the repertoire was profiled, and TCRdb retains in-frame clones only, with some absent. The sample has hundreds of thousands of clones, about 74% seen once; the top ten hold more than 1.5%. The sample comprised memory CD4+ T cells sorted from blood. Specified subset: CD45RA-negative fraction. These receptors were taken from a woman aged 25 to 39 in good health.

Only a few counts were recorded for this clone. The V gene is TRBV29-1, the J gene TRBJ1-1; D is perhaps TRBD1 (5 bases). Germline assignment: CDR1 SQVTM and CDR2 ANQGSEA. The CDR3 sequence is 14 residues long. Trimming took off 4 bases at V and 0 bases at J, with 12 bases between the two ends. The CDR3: CSVAQDGMNTEAFF. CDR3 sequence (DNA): TGCAGCGTTGCACAGGACGGGATGAACACTGAAGCTTTCTTT. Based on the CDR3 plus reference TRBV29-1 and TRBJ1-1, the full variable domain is SAVISQKPSRDICQRGTSLTIQCQVDSQVTMMFWYRQQPGQSLTLIATANQGSEATYESGFVIDKFPISRPNLTFSTLTVSNMSPEDSSIYLCSVAQDGMNTEAFFGQGTRLTVV.

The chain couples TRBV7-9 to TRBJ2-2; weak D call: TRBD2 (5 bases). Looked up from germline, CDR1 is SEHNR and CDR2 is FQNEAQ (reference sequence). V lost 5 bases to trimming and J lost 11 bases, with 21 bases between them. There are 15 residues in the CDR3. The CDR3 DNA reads TGTGCCAGCAGCCTCAGGACTGAGACACCGGGTGAGCTGTTTTTT. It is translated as CASSLRTETPGELFF. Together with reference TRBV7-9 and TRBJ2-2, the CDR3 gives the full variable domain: DTGVSQNPRHKITKRGQNVTFRCDPISEHNRLYWYRQTLGQGPEFLTYFQNEAQLEKSRLLSDRFSAERPKGSFSTLEIQRTEQGDSAMYLCASSLRTETPGELFFGEGSRLTVL.

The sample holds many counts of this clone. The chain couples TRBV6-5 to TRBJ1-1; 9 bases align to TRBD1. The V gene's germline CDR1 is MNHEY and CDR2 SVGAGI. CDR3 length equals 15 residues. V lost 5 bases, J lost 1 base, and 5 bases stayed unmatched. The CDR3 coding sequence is TGTGCCAGCAGTACTCCGGGACAGGGGAACACTGAAGCTTTCTTT. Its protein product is CASSTPGQGNTEAFF.

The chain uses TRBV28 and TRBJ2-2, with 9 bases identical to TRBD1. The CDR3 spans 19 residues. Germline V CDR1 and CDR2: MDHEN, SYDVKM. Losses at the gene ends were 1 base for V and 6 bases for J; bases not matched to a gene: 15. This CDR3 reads CASSLFNRWGTGTAGELFF. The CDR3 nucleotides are TGTGCCAGCAGTTTATTCAATCGATGGGGGACAGGGACGGCCGGGGAGCTGTTTTTT.